The clone carrying this T cell receptor (beta chain) was seen more than once but under ten times. Its antigen is currently unknown. The entry originates in a study of T-cell reconstitution after alpha-beta-depleted transplantation in children. Points from the study as a whole: Some patients owed their high day-60 TCRbeta diversity to surviving recipient T cells and thymic progenitors. Several hundred expanded graft clones reportedly were the source of alpha-beta T cells about two months after transplant.

A TCRbeta library incorporating unique molecular identifiers was prepared. Via MiXCR, TCRdb re-called the PCR reads, giving one row per CDR3 protein. The repertoire includes a few hundred thousand distinct CDR3 sequences, 13% of them detected once, and 2.2% sits in the top ten. CDR1 and CDR2 (germline): SQVTM, ANQGSEA. Trimming took 3 bases from V and 4 from J; bases not matched to a gene: 13. This CDR3 contains 16 residues. The receptor comes from a male patient between 5 and 17 years old who had a stem cell transplant for acute myeloid leukemia, so the T cells may come from the graft donor. The J gene is TRBJ2-5, the V gene TRBV29-1; 8 bases are a match to TRBD1. The material sequenced was PBMCs, mostly from graft donor cells, taken 360 days after TCRalphabeta/CD19-depleted stem cell transplant. CDR3 DNA sequence: TGCAGCGTTGAGAAGGGACAGGCTGTTCTCCGAGAGACCCAGTACTTC. This gives the protein CSVEKGQAVLRETQYF.